These T cell receptor beta chains were read from a single sample in a study of T cells after yellow fever vaccination. TCRdb analysed the 5' RACE reads with MiXCR anew, one entry per CDR3 protein. Of some 420,000 distinct CDR3 sequences in the sample, approximately 18% were seen once. The sample here was PBMCs, taken before the yellow fever booster vaccination. The source of these receptors is a man younger than 35 who received the YFV17D yellow fever vaccine. CDR3s include the opening cysteine and the closing phenylalanine or tryptophan. The D gene is left open where the match is weak. Not all rows give a size; the values are once, few, many and, for expanded clones, a class.

TRBJ2-3 | . | TRBV20-1 | 14 | . | TGCAGTGCTAAGGGCGGCACTAGCACAGATACGCAGTATTTT | CSAKGGTSTDTQYF
TRBJ2-3 | . | TRBV9 | 15 | . | TGTGCCAGCAGCGTCTCGGGACTCAGCACAGATACGCAGTATTTT | CASSVSGLSTDTQYF
TRBJ1-1 | . | TRBV4-1 | 16 | . | TGCGCCAGCAGCCACGACAAGTCCGGGGGTGACACTGAAGCTTTCTTT | CASSHDKSGGDTEAFF
TRBJ2-1 | . | TRBV14 | 13 | . | TGTGCCAGCAGCCAAGACCTGCAGGGTGTTCCGTTCTTC | CASSQDLQGVPFF
TRBJ2-5 | few | TRBV11-2 | 13 | . | TGTGCCAGCAGCGGACCGAGCCAAGAGACCCAGTACTTC | CASSGPSQETQYF
TRBJ2-3 | . | TRBV6-2/TRBV6-3 | 16 | TRBD2 | TGTGCCAGCATGGGTAGCGGGGGATTATTACGGGATACGCAGTATTTT | CASMGSGGLLRDTQYF
TRBJ2-5 | . | TRBV7-2 | 11 | . | TGTGCCAGCAGCTTGTTGCTTGACCCCACCTTC | CASSLLLDPTF
TRBJ1-1 | . | TRBV27 | 14 | . | TGTGCCAGCAGTTTAACGGGGTTTGGCACTGAAGCTTTCTTT | CASSLTGFGTEAFF
TRBJ2-4 | . | TRBV4-3 | 16 | . | TGCGCCAGCAGCCAAGATATCTGGGAAGCCAAAAACATTCAGTACTTC | CASSQDIWEAKNIQYF
TRBJ2-7 | . | TRBV12-3/TRBV12-4 | 15 | . | TGTGCCAGCAGTTTAAGGCAAACCTCGGGCTACGAGCAGTACTTC | CASSLRQTSGYEQYF
TRBJ1-4 | . | TRBV5-1 | 15 | TRBD1 | TGCGCCAGCAGCTCCGGACAGGGGAGGAGTGAAAAACTGTTTTTT | CASSSGQGRSEKLFF
TRBJ2-3 | few | TRBV28 | 16 | TRBD1 | TGTGCCAGCAGTCCTAGGGACAGGACGAGGACAGATACGCAGTATTTT | CASSPRDRTRTDTQYF
TRBJ1-2 | . | TRBV2 | 15 | TRBD1 | TGTGCCAGCAGTGTCACGGGACAGGAGACTTATGGCTACACCTTC | CASSVTGQETYGYTF
TRBJ1-3 | few | TRBV10-3 | 16 | . | TGTGCCATCAGTGAGCGGGCAGGGGTATCTGTAAACACCATATATTTT | CAISERAGVSVNTIYF
TRBJ1-2 | few | TRBV6-5 | 17 | . | TGTGCCAGCAGTTTCACCCAGACCGCTACCTCGGGCTATGGCTACACCTTC | CASSFTQTATSGYGYTF
TRBJ2-3 | many | TRBV20-1 | 11 | . | TGCAGTGCTTCGTACACAGATACGCAGTATTTT | CSASYTDTQYF
TRBJ1-5 | many | TRBV4-3 | 15 | . | TGCGCCAGCAGCCAAGGGACGGTGGGGGATCAGCCCCAGCATTTT | CASSQGTVGDQPQHF
TRBJ1-1 | few | TRBV4-3 | 14 | . | TGCGCCAGCAGCCACGGATTGGGAGGCGCTGAAGCTTTCTTT | CASSHGLGGAEAFF
TRBJ1-2 | . | TRBV12-3/TRBV12-4 | 15 | . | TGTGCCAGCAGTCCCCTTGGGGGCGCGGGCTATGGCTACACCTTC | CASSPLGGAGYGYTF
TRBJ2-2 | . | TRBV10-1 | 10 | . | TGCGCCAGGGCCCTCGGGGAGCTGTTTTTT | CARALGELFF
TRBJ1-1 | few | TRBV9 | 16 | TRBD1 | TGTGCCAGCAGCGTAGCCGGACAGGGCGGTAACACTGAAGCTTTCTTT | CASSVAGQGGNTEAFF
TRBJ2-5 | . | TRBV6-2/TRBV6-3 | 14 | . | TGTGCCAGCAGTCCGGGCGGGGGCCCAGAGACCCAGTACTTC | CASSPGGGPETQYF
TRBJ1-2 | few | TRBV29-1 | 11 | . | TGCAGCGCCGGGACCCCGGCGGGCTACACCTTC | CSAGTPAGYTF
TRBJ1-1 | few | TRBV9 | 15 | TRBD1 | TGTGCCAGCAGGGAGGGACAGGGAAAGGGTACTGAAGCTTTCTTT | CASREGQGKGTEAFF
TRBJ2-1 | . | TRBV4-3 | 16 | TRBD1 | TGCGCCAGCAGCCAAGATGGCGAACAGGGGTGGGATGAGCAGTTCTTC | CASSQDGEQGWDEQFF
TRBJ2-4 | . | TRBV5-6 | 17 | . | TGTGCCAGCAGCTCCGCCGCCCGGGACCTAGCCAAAAACATTCAGTACTTC | CASSSAARDLAKNIQYF
TRBJ2-5 | few | TRBV7-2 | 12 | . | TGTGCCAGCAGCTTATGGAGGGAGACCCAGTACTTC | CASSLWRETQYF
TRBJ2-3 | once | TRBV29-1 | 15 | . | TGCAGCGTTGCCCGCGTGGGGGGGGCCGCAGATACGCAGTATTTT | CSVARVGGAADTQYF
TRBJ2-3 | few | TRBV7-2 | 15 | . | TGTGCCAGCAGCTTAGGGGGACTGCTCACAGATACGCAGTATTTT | CASSLGGLLTDTQYF
TRBJ2-1 | few | TRBV5-1 | 16 | . | TGCGCCAGCAGCTTGGGTGGGGGCGCTGACTACAATGAGCAGTTCTTC | CASSLGGGADYNEQFF
TRBJ1-1 | . | TRBV18 | 16 | . | TGTGCCAGCTCACCCCAACGGCCCCAAAAGAACACTGAAGCTTTCTTT | CASSPQRPQKNTEAFF
TRBJ2-1 | . | TRBV7-6 | 16 | TRBD1 | TGTGCCAGCAGCTCACGACAGGGGGCTGGATACAATGAGCAGTTCTTC | CASSSRQGAGYNEQFF
TRBJ1-2 | many | TRBV7-2 | 15 | TRBD1 | TGTGCCAGCAGCTTAGTTACAGGGGAAAACTATGGCTACACCTTC | CASSLVTGENYGYTF
TRBJ1-1 | . | TRBV28 | 14 | TRBD1 | TGTGCCAGCAGATCGGGACAGTTCAACACTGAAGCTTTCTTT | CASRSGQFNTEAFF
TRBJ1-5 | . | TRBV7-2 | 16 | . | TGTGCCAGCAGCTTAAGAGACAATGGGCGGAATCAGCCCCAGCATTTT | CASSLRDNGRNQPQHF
TRBJ1-2 | . | TRBV14 | 14 | . | TGTGCCAGCAGCCTAGCCGCGACGGACGGTGGCTACACCTTC | CASSLAATDGGYTF
TRBJ2-1 | . | TRBV14 | 13 | . | TGTGCCAGCAGACCGACAGGTAACAAAGAGCAGTTCTTC | CASRPTGNKEQFF
TRBJ2-7 | . | TRBV20-1 | 15 | TRBD2 | TGCAGTGCTAGGGGACTAGATGCTAGGGAGAGGGAGCAGTACTTC | CSARGLDAREREQYF
TRBJ2-1 | many | TRBV12-3/TRBV12-4 | 15 | TRBD2 | TGTGCCATAACCGTCGGGACTAGCCTGTACAATGAGCAGTTCTTC | CAITVGTSLYNEQFF
TRBJ2-3 | . | TRBV10-3 | 15 | TRBD2 | TGTGCCATCAGTGAAGTAGCGGGGGGGCCAAATACGCAGTATTTT | CAISEVAGGPNTQYF
TRBJ2-7 | many | TRBV18 | 19 | . | TGTGCCAGCTCACCAGGTCTACGAGAGGGACTCGGATATAGTAACGAGCAGTACTTC | CASSPGLREGLGYSNEQYF
TRBJ1-1 | few | TRBV28 | 14 | . | TGTGCCAGCAGCCAAATTCGGTCGAACACTGAAGCTTTCTTT | CASSQIRSNTEAFF
TRBJ2-1 | few | TRBV7-6 | 13 | TRBD1 | TGTGCCAGCAGCTGGGGACAGCCCAATGAGCAGTTCTTC | CASSWGQPNEQFF
TRBJ2-3 | . | TRBV5-1 | 15 | TRBD2 | TGCGCCAGCAGCTTGGTGGGGGGGTGGACAGATACGCAGTATTTT | CASSLVGGWTDTQYF
TRBJ2-5 | . | TRBV9 | 15 | . | TGTGCCAGCAGCGTAGAGGACTGGCGTCAGGAGACCCAGTACTTC | CASSVEDWRQETQYF
TRBJ2-5 | few | TRBV7-2 | 17 | TRBD2 | TGTGCCAGCAGCCCCCGGACTAGCGGGGGGGTTATGGAGACCCAGTACTTC | CASSPRTSGGVMETQYF
TRBJ1-1 | few | TRBV20-1 | 16 | . | TGCAGTGCTAGAGGTACTTCGGGGGCGTGGTTGACTGAAGCTTTCTTT | CSARGTSGAWLTEAFF
TRBJ2-3 | . | TRBV4-1 | 12 | . | TGCGCCAGCGGGGGAGGTATTAGCGGGCAGTATTTT | CASGGGISGQYF
TRBJ2-5 | few | TRBV7-2 | 15 | TRBD1 | TGTGCCAGCAGCGCCCCGGACAGGGCGGGGGAGACCCAGTACTTC | CASSAPDRAGETQYF
TRBJ2-1 | many | TRBV27 | 16 | TRBD2 | TGTGCCAGCAGTTTTGGGACTAGCGGGGGTTACAATGAGCAGTTCTTC | CASSFGTSGGYNEQFF
TRBJ1-2 | many | TRBV19 | 11 | . | TGTGCCAGTAGGCGTTACTATGGCTACACCTTC | CASRRYYGYTF
TRBJ2-6 | . | TRBV6-2/TRBV6-3 | 16 | . | TGTGCCAGCAGCTCCCCGCGGGGGCCTGGGGCCAACGTCCTGACTTTC | CASSSPRGPGANVLTF
TRBJ2-1 | . | TRBV27 | 11 | . | TGTGCCAGCAGTGATGCCGGTGAGCAGTTCTTC | CASSDAGEQFF